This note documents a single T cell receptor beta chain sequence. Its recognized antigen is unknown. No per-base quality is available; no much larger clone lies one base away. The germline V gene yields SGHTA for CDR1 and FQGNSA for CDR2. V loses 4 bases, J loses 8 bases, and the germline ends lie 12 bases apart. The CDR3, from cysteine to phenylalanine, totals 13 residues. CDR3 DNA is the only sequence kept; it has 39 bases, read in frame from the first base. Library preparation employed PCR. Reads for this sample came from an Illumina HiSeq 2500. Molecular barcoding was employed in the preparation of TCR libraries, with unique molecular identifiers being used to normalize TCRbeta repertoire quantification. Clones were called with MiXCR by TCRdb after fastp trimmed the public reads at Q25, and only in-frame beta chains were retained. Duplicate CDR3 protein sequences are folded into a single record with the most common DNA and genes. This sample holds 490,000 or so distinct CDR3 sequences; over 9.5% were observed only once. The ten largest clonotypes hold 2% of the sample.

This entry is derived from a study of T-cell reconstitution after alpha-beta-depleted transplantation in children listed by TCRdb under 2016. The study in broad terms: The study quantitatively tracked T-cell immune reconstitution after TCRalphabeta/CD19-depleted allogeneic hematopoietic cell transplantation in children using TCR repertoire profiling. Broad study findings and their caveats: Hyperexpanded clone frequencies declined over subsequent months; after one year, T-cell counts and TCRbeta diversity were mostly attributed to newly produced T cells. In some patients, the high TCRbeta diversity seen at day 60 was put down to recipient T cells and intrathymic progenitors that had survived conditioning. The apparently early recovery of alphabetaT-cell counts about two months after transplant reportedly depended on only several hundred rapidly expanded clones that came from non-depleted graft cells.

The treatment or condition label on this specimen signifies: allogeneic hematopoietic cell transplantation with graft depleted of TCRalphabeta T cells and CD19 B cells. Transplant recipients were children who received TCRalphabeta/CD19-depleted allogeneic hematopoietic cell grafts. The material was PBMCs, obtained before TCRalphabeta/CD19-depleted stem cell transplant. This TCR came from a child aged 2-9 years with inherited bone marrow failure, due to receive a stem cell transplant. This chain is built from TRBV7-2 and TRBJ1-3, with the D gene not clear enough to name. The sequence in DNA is TGTGCCAGCAGCTCCCCCCAGGTAGACACCATATATTTT. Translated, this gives CASSSPQVDTIYF.